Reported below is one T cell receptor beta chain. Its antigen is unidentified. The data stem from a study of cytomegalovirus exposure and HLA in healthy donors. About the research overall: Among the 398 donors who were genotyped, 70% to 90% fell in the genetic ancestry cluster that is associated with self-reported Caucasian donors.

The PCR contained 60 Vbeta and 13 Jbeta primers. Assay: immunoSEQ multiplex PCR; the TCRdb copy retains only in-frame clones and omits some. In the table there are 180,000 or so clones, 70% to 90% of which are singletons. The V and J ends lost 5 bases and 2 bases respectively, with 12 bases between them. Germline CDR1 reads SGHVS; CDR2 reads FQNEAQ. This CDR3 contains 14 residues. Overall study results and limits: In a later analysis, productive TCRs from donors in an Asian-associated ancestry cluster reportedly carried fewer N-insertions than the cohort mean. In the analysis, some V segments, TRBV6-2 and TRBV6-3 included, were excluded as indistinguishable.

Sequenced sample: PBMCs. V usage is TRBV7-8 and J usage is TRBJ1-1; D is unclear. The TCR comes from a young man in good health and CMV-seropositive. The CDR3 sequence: CASSAGHTNTEAFF. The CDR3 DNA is TGTGCCAGCAGCGCCGGTCATACCAACACTGAAGCTTTCTTT.